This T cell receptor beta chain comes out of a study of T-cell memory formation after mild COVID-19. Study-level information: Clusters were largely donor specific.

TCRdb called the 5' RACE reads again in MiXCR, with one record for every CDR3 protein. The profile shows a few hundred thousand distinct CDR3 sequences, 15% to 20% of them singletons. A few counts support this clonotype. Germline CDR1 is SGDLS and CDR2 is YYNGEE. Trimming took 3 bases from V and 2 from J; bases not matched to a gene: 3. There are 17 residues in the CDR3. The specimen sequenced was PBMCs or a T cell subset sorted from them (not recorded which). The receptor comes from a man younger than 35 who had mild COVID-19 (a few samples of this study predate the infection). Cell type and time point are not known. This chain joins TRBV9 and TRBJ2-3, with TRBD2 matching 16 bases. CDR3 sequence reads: CASSAGTSGGATDTQYF. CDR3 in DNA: TGTGCCAGCAGCGCCGGGACTAGCGGGGGGGCCACAGATACGCAGTATTTT.